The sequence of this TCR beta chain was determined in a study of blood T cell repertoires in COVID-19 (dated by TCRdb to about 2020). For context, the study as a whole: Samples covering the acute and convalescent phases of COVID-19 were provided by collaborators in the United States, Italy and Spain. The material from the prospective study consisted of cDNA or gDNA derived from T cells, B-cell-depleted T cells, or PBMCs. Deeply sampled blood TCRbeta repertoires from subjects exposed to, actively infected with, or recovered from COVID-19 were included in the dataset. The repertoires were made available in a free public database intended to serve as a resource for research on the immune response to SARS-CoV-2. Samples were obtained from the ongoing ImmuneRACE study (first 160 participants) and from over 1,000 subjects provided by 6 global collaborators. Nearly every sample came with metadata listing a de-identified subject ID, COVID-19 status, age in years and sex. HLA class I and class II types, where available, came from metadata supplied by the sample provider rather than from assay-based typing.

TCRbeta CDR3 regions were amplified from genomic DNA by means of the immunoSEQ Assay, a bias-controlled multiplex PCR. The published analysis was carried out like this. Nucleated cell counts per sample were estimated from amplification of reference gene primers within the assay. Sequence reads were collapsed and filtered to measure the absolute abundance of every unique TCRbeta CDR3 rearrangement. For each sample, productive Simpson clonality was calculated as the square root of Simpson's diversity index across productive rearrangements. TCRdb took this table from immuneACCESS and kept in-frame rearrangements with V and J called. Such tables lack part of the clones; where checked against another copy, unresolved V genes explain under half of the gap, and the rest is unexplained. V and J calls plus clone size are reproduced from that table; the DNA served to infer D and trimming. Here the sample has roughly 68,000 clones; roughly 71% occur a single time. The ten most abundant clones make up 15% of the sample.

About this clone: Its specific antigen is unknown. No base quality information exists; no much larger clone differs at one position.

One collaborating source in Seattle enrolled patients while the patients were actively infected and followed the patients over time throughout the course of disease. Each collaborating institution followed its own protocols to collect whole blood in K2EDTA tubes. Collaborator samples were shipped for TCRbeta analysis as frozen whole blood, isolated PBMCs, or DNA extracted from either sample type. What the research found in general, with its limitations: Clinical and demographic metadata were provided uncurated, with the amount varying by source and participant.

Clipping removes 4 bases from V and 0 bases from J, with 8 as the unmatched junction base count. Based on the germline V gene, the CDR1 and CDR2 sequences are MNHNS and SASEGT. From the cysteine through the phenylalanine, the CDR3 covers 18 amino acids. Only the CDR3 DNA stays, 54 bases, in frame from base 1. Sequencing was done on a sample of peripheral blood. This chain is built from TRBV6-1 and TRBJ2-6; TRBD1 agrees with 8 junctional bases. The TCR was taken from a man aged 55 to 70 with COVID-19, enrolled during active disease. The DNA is TGTGCCAGCAGTGTGAGGTGGACAGGGCGCTCTGGGGCCAACGTCCTGACTTTC. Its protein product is CASSVRWTGRSGANVLTF.